These 14 T cell receptor beta chains share one sample of origin, sequenced in a study of T-cell memory formation after mild COVID-19. TCRdb analysed the 5' RACE reads with MiXCR anew, one entry per CDR3 protein. Of about 150,000 distinct CDR3 sequences in the sample, roughly a quarter were seen once. Sequences were obtained from PBMCs or a T cell subset sorted from them (not recorded which). These receptors were taken from an adult woman who had mild COVID-19 (a few samples of this study predate the infection). Cell type and time point are not known.

The chain joins TRBV5-4 to TRBJ2-1, with a weak D call TRBD1 (5 bases). This CDR3 comprises 15 residues. Deletions cut 4 bases from V and 10 bases from J, with 21 bases between. Germline V gene lookup returns CDR1 SGHNT and CDR2 YYREEE (reference sequence). The CDR3 bases are TGTGCCAGCAGCCTCAGGTATGGGGCAGGCCGAGAGCAGTTCTTC. Amino acid sequence: CASSLRYGAGREQFF.

Here the CDR3 DNA reads TGTGCCAGCAGCTTAGCCCGCTCTGGGGCCAACGTCCTGACTTTC. This encodes CASSLARSGANVLTF. J is TRBJ2-6 and V is TRBV7-9; D ambiguous. The V gene lost 0 bases and the J gene lost 0 bases, with 3 bases spanning the gap. Germline lookup yields CDR1 SEHNR and CDR2 FQNEAQ (reference sequence). CDR3 size: 15 residues.

At least ten counts were recorded for this clonotype. V is TRBV29-1 and J is TRBJ2-1; tentative D call: TRBD2 (6 bases). The V gene's germline CDR1 is SQVTM and CDR2 ANQGSEA. V was cut by 6 bases and J by 1 base, with 16 bases left in between. The CDR3 totals 15 residues. The CDR3 sequence: CSVVRQGGSYNEQFF. CDR3 DNA: TGCAGCGTCGTGAGACAAGGAGGGTCCTACAATGAGCAGTTCTTC.

This clonotype was seen only a few times. This chain uses TRBV29-1 with TRBJ1-1, with D unclear. Germline lookup yields CDR1 SQVTM and CDR2 ANQGSEA. The V gene lost 4 bases and the J gene lost 7 bases, with 10 bases spanning the gap. There are 11 residues in the CDR3. In DNA, the CDR3 is TGCAGCGTTGGAAAGGACCGTGAAGCTTTCTTT. Amino acids: CSVGKDREAFF.

The V call is TRBV7-9, the J call TRBJ2-2; no firm D call. The germline V and J ends were trimmed by 1 base and 5 bases, with 11 bases remaining between them. CDR3 length: 15 amino acids. Germline V lookup: CDR1 SEHNR, CDR2 FQNEAQ (reference sequence). The CDR3 sequence: CASSLVVGRTGELFF. CDR3 nucleotide sequence: TGTGCCAGCAGCTTAGTCGTAGGGCGAACCGGGGAGCTGTTTTTT.

This clonotype turned up a few times. The rearrangement joins TRBV7-9 to TRBJ2-7; 8 bases are a match to TRBD1. Germline V gene sequence: CDR1 SEHNR, CDR2 FQNEAQ (reference sequence). V lost 1 base and J lost 4; bases outside the gene matches: 6. The CDR3 is made up of 15 amino acids. The CDR3 is CASSLDLGQEYEQYF. CDR3 in DNA: TGTGCCAGCAGCTTAGATCTGGGACAGGAATACGAGCAGTACTTC. The variable domain in full, completed from reference TRBV7-9 and TRBJ2-7, reads DTGVSQNPRHKITKRGQNVTFRCDPISEHNRLYWYRQTLGQGPEFLTYFQNEAQLEKSRLLSDRFSAERPKGSFSTLEIQRTEQGDSAMYLCASSLDLGQEYEQYFGPGTRLTVT.

The genes are TRBV13 and TRBJ2-7, with TRBD1 matching 9 bases. Germline V lookup: CDR1 PRHDT, CDR2 FYEKMQ (reference sequence). Losses at the gene ends were 5 bases for V and 5 bases for J; bases not matched to a gene: 10. The CDR3 runs 15 residues. CDR3 in DNA: TGTGCCAGCAGCCATACCGGGACAGGGCGACACGAGCAGTACTTC. Its translation is CASSHTGTGRHEQYF.

This clonotype has a handful of counts. The gene calls are TRBV7-6 and TRBJ2-5; D gene ambiguous. Germline CDR1 SGHVS, CDR2 FNYEAQ. Trimming removed 5 bases from V and 2 bases from J, with 9 bases in between. CDR3 size: 13 residues. CDR3: CASSRGIQETQYF. The CDR3 coding sequence is TGTGCCAGCAGCCGCGGCATTCAAGAGACCCAGTACTTC.

This clonotype was seen a handful of times. The chain joins TRBV27 to TRBJ1-2; maybe TRBD1 (5 bases). This CDR3 spans 14 amino acids. Germline-derived CDR1 and CDR2 are MNHEY and SMNVEV (reference sequence). V was shortened by 2 bases and J by 0 bases, with 7 bases between the two germline ends. The CDR3 protein is CASSLRGTNYGYTF. CDR3 sequence (DNA): TGTGCCAGCAGTTTACGGGGGACTAACTATGGCTACACCTTC.

The sample holds a few counts of this clonotype. The rearrangement joins TRBV6-6 to TRBJ2-7; 8 bases line up with TRBD2. Trimming took 5 bases from V and 0 from J; bases not matched to a gene: 6. CDR3 size: 15 residues. Per germline, CDR1 MNHNY and CDR2 SVGAGI (reference sequence). This CDR3 reads CASSHGLAVSYEQYF. The CDR3 DNA sequence: TGTGCCAGCAGTCACGGACTAGCCGTCTCCTACGAGCAGTACTTC.

The DNA for the CDR3 is TGCAGTGCGCAGGGACAGAGTCCAAATCAGCCCCAGCATTTT. It specifies CSAQGQSPNQPQHF. J is TRBJ1-5 and V is TRBV20-1, with 7 nucleotides matching TRBD1. Per germline, CDR1 DFQATT and CDR2 SNEGSKA (reference sequence). This CDR3 spans 14 amino acids. With V trimmed by 6 bases and J by 4 bases, 9 bases remained unmatched.

This clonotype occurred once. This rearrangement joins TRBV5-4 to TRBJ1-1; TRBD1 matches at 9 bases. V shed 3 bases, J shed 5 bases, and the junction held 8 bases outside the gene matches. The V gene's germline CDR1 is SGHNT and CDR2 YYREEE (reference sequence). The CDR3 runs 15 residues. This chain's CDR3 is CASSYTGTGRTEAFF. In DNA, the CDR3 is TGTGCCAGCAGCTATACCGGGACAGGGCGTACTGAAGCTTTCTTT.

V is TRBV11-2 and J is TRBJ2-5; perhaps D is TRBD1 or TRBD2 (5 bases each). Germline V gene data show CDR1 as SGHAT and CDR2 as FQNNGV. The CDR3 runs 16 residues. Trimming took off 1 base at V and 0 bases at J, with 12 bases between the two ends. The CDR3 spells CASSLVGTPYQETQYF. The CDR3 DNA sequence: TGTGCCAGCAGCTTAGTCGGGACCCCTTACCAAGAGACCCAGTACTTC.

This clonotype was picked up one time. This rearrangement joins TRBV12-3 or TRBV12-4 to TRBJ2-5, with D possibly called TRBD1 or TRBD2 (5 bases each). CDR3 length equals 15 residues. V shed 6 bases and J shed 4 bases, with 18 bases lying between them. The CDR3 coding sequence is TGTGCCAGCAGACTAGAGGGGCTCGCCAGAGAGACCCAGTACTTC. As protein: CASRLEGLARETQYF.